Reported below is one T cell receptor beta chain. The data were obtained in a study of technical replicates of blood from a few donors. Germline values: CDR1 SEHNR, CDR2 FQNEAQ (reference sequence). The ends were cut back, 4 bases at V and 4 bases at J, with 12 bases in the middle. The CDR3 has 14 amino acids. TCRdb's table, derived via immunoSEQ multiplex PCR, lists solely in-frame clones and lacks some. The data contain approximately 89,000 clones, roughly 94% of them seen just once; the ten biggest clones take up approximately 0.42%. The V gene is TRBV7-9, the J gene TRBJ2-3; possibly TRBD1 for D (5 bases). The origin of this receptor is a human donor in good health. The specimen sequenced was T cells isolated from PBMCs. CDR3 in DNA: TGTGCCAGCAGCTCTACAGGCAGCGCAGATACGCAGTATTTT. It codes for CASSSTGSADTQYF. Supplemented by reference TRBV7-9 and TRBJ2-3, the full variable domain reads DTGVSQNPRHKITKRGQNVTFRCDPISEHNRLYWYRQTLGQGPEFLTYFQNEAQLEKSRLLSDRFSAERPKGSFSTLEIQRTEQGDSAMYLCASSSTGSADTQYFGPGTRLTVL.